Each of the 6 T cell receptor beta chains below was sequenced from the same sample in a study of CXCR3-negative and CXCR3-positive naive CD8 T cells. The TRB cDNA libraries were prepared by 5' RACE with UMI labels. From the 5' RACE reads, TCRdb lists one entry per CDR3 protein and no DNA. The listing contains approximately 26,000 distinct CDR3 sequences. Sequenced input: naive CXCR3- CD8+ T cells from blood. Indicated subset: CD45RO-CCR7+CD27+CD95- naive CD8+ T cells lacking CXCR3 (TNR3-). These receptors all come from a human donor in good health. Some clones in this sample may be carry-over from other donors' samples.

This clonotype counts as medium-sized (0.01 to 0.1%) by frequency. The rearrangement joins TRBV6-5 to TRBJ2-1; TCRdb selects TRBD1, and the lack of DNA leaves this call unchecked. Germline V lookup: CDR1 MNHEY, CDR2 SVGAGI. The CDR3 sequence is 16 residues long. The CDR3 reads CASSFSPGTHYNEQFF.

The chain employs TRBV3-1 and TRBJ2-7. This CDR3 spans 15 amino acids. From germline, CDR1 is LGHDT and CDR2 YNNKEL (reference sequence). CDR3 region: CASSQDRGALYEQYF.

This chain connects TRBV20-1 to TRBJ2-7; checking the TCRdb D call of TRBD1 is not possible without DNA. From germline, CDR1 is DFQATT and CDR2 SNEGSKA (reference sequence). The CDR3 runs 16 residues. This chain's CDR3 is CSARDLAGLTSSEQYF.

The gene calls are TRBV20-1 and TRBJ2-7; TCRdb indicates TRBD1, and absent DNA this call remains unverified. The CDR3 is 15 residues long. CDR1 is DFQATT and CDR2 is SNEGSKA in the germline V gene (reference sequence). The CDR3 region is CSARDLGGGPYEQYF.

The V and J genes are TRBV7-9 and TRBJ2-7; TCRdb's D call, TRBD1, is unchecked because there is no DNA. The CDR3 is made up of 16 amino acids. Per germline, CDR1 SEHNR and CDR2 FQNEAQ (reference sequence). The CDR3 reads CASSPPAGTSAYEQYF.

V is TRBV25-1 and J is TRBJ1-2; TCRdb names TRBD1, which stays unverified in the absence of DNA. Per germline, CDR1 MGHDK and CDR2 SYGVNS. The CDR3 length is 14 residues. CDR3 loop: CASSEYGAGDGYTF.